Presented here are 26 T cell receptor beta chains from one specimen sequenced in a study of T cells after yellow fever vaccination. TCRdb redid the calling of the 5' RACE reads with MiXCR, one entry per CDR3 protein. Here the sample spans a few hundred thousand distinct CDR3 sequences, approximately 8% being singletons. Sequences were derived from PBMCs, sampled roughly 45 days after the first yellow fever vaccination. These receptors all stem from a man between 18 and 35 years old who received the YFV17D yellow fever vaccine.

There are a few counts of this clonotype. The chain carries TRBV6-4 and TRBJ1-5; D might be TRBD1 (5 bases). The CDR3 extends over 13 amino acids. Germline loops: CDR1 MRHNA, CDR2 SNTAGT. Trimming stripped 5 bases from V and 4 bases from J, with 9 bases between. This CDR3 is CASSPTENQPQHF. CDR3 nucleotides: TGTGCCAGCAGTCCGACAGAAAATCAGCCCCAGCATTTT.

This clonotype was picked up a small number of times. CDR3 DNA: TGTGCCAGTAGTGATACAGGCAGGGGCAATCAGCCCCAGCATTTT. This translates into CASSDTGRGNQPQHF. V and J are TRBV19 and TRBJ1-5, with D perhaps matching TRBD1 (5 bases). V shed 5 bases and J shed 2 bases, with 13 bases lying between them. The CDR3 is 15 amino acids. Germline V gene data show CDR1 as LNHDA and CDR2 as SQIVND (reference sequence).

The chain is built from TRBV15 and TRBJ1-1; TRBD1 aligns across 7 bases. The CDR3 length is 15 residues. The germline V gene encodes CDR1 LNHNV and CDR2 YYDKDF (reference sequence). V lost 7 bases, J lost 1 base, and 9 bases stayed unmatched. CDR3 DNA sequence: TGTGCCACCACCCAGGGGGGTGGTTGGAACACTGAAGCTTTCTTT. This sequence encodes CATTQGGGWNTEAFF.

On this clonotype itself: Relative to the germline gene, one junction end is altered; a read error may explain this. This rearrangement joins TRBV12-3 or TRBV12-4 to TRBJ2-2; 8 nucleotides agree with TRBD1. There are 14 residues in the CDR3. The CDR3 spells CGSRPTGGTGELFF. For the CDR3, the DNA is TGTGGCAGCAGACCCACAGGGGGCACCGGGGAGCTGTTTTTT.

The genes are TRBV20-1 and TRBJ1-4; D is uncertain. The CDR3 is 14 residues long. V gave up 0 bases and J gave up 6 bases, with 11 bases separating them. Germline V gene lookup returns CDR1 DFQATT and CDR2 SNEGSKA (reference sequence). The CDR3 DNA reads as TGCAGTGCTAGAGATAGGCCCAGAGATGAAAAACTGTTTTTT. This translates into CSARDRPRDEKLFF.

The sample holds a few counts of this clonotype. J is TRBJ2-7 and V is TRBV4-1, with D perhaps matching TRBD2 (6 bases). The V end lost 2 bases, the J end lost 2 bases, and 13 bases lay between the germline ends. The CDR3 contains 15 residues. Germline V gene sequence: CDR1 MGHRA, CDR2 YSYEKL. DNA for the CDR3: TGCGCCAGCAGCCAAACACGACTAGGGGCCTACGAGCAGTACTTC. As protein: CASSQTRLGAYEQYF.

The chain recombines TRBV12-3 or TRBV12-4 with TRBJ1-2; the D is unclear. CDR3 size: 13 residues. V lost 5 bases and J lost 9, with 16 bases in between. CDR3 in amino acids: CASSQRQSISYTF. The CDR3 coding sequence is TGTGCCAGCAGTCAGAGACAATCGATAAGCTACACCTTC.

The genes are TRBV4-1 and TRBJ1-6; D gene unclear. This CDR3 contains 16 residues. The germline V gene has CDR1 MGHRA and CDR2 YSYEKL. Trimming removed 5 bases at V and 7 bases at J, with 18 bases between. The CDR3 DNA follows: TGCGCCAGCAGCGCCGGAATGGCAGTTAGAAATTCACCCCTCCACTTT. It is translated as CASSAGMAVRNSPLHF.

For the CDR3, the DNA is TGTGCCAGCAGCTGGGGACAGCAGAACACTGAAGCTTTCTTT. Protein sequence: CASSWGQQNTEAFF. The chain recombines TRBV5-5 with TRBJ1-1; 7 bases agree with TRBD1. Germline lookup yields CDR1 SGHKS and CDR2 YYEKEE (reference sequence). With V trimmed by 3 bases and J by 1 base, 3 bases remained unmatched. This CDR3 comprises 14 residues.

On this clonotype: Its ends do not fully match the called genes, so a read error is possible. The chain carries TRBV3-1 and TRBJ2-5; D is perhaps TRBD2 (6 bases). The CDR3 covers 17 residues. The V gene's germline CDR1 is LGHDT and CDR2 YNNKEL (reference sequence). The CDR3 here is CACSKEVPSGVRKTQYF. The CDR3 region has the DNA TGTGCCTGCAGCAAAGAGGTCCCATCGGGGGTAAGAAAGACCCAGTACTTC.

This clonotype was counted only a few times. The chain has TRBV5-1 and TRBJ2-7, with D tentatively TRBD2 (5 bases). The CDR3 contains 18 residues. Germline loops: CDR1 SGHRS, CDR2 YFSETQ. V lost 0 bases and J 2 bases, leaving 21 bases between the germline ends. The CDR3 coding sequence is TGCGCCAGCAGCTTGGTGCGATTCGGATTTAGCGATACCTACGAGCAGTACTTC. This gives the protein CASSLVRFGFSDTYEQYF.

This clonotype showed up just a few times. This chain connects TRBV5-6 to TRBJ2-3; no definite D call. The CDR3 sequence is 14 residues long. The V and J ends lost 2 bases and 7 bases respectively, with 14 bases between them. Germline V CDR1 and CDR2: SGHDT, YYEEEE. The CDR3 sequence: CASSFGPRKNTQYF. CDR3 nucleotide sequence: TGTGCCAGCAGCTTCGGGCCGAGAAAGAATACGCAGTATTTT. The whole variable domain, filled in from reference TRBV5-6 and TRBJ2-3, reads DAGVTQSPTHLIKTRGQQVTLRCSPKSGHDTVSWYQQALGQGPQFIFQYYEEEERQRGNFPDRFSGHQFPNYSSELNVNALLLGDSALYLCASSFGPRKNTQYFGPGTRLTVL.

This sequence joins TRBV18 and TRBJ1-6; D call uncertain. The CDR3 totals 14 residues. Germline V gene sequence: CDR1 KGHSH, CDR2 LQKENI. The V and J ends lost 6 bases and 8 bases respectively, with 14 bases between them. The CDR3 here is CASSQAGLDSPLHF. The CDR3 DNA sequence: TGTGCCAGCTCGCAAGCCGGCTTGGATTCACCCCTCCACTTT.

This clonotype was recorded many times. V gene TRBV28 combines with J gene TRBJ2-4, with D perhaps TRBD1 or TRBD2 (6 bases each). Trimming took 3 bases from V and 4 from J, leaving 19 bases between them. Germline V gene lookup returns CDR1 MDHEN and CDR2 SYDVKM. The CDR3 has 17 residues. The CDR3 spells CASSLRVGRGPKNIQYF. The DNA of the CDR3 is TGTGCCAGCAGTTTGAGAGTTGGTCGGGGGCCGAAAAACATTCAGTACTTC.

This chain joins TRBV19 and TRBJ1-6; D might be TRBD1 (6 bases). CDR3 length equals 13 residues. The germline V gene encodes CDR1 LNHDA and CDR2 SQIVND (reference sequence). V dropped 7 bases and J dropped 10 bases, with 14 bases sitting between them. The CDR3 reads CASTPGQVSPLHF. CDR3 DNA: TGTGCCAGTACCCCGGGACAAGTCTCACCCCTCCACTTT.

This clonotype was seen a handful of times. CDR3 sequence reads: CATRRGAQETQYF. CDR3 sequence (DNA): TGTGCCACCCGACGGGGGGCCCAAGAGACCCAGTACTTC. The J gene is TRBJ2-5, the V gene TRBV6-1, with D possibly TRBD2 on 7 matching bases. The ends were cut back, 10 bases at V and 1 base at J, with 13 bases in the middle. The CDR3 contains 13 residues. Germline-derived CDR1 and CDR2 are MNHNS and SASEGT.

The chain combines TRBV7-3 with TRBJ2-1; D may be TRBD2 (6 bases). CDR1 and CDR2 (germline): SGHTA, FQGTGA. V was pared by 3 bases and J by 6 bases, with 9 bases between. This CDR3 contains 13 residues. For the CDR3, the DNA is TGTGCCAGCAGCTTTGGGGGGAGCAATGAGCAGTTCTTC. Translated, it gives CASSFGGSNEQFF. Together with reference TRBV7-3 and TRBJ2-1, the CDR3 gives the full variable domain: GAGVSQTPSNKVTEKGKYVELRCDPISGHTALYWYRQSLGQGPEFLIYFQGTGAADDSGLPNDRFFAVRPEGSVSTLKIQRTERGDSAVYLCASSFGGSNEQFFGPGTRLTVL.

This rearrangement joins TRBV29-1 to TRBJ2-2; TRBD1 might be the D (5 bases). V shed 6 bases and J shed 7 bases, with 6 bases lying between them. There are 10 residues in the CDR3. The germline CDR1 and CDR2 sequences are SQVTM and ANQGSEA. CDR3 sequence: CSVQVGELFF. In DNA, the CDR3 is TGCAGCGTACAGGTCGGGGAGCTGTTTTTT.

This chain uses TRBV12-5 with TRBJ2-5, with D possibly being TRBD1 (6 bases). The ends were cut back, 1 base at V and 6 bases at J, with 9 bases in the middle. Germline V gene data show CDR1 as LGHNT and CDR2 as FRNRAP. The CDR3 totals 13 residues. The CDR3 region is CASGLAGQKTQYF. The CDR3 nucleotides read TGTGCTAGTGGTTTGGCCGGACAGAAGACCCAGTACTTC.

This clonotype was observed many times. The rearrangement uses TRBV4-1 and TRBJ2-5; D is perhaps TRBD1 (5 bases). Germline V lookup: CDR1 MGHRA, CDR2 YSYEKL. Trimming removed 1 base at V and 5 bases at J, with 8 bases between. The CDR3 contains 13 residues. DNA of the CDR3: TGCGCCAGCAGCCAAGGACAGACCGAGACCCAGTACTTC. Its protein product is CASSQGQTETQYF.

This clonotype was found a few times. The chain employs TRBV5-1 and TRBJ2-7; 7 positions match TRBD1. Losses at the gene ends were 3 bases for V and 4 bases for J; bases not matched to a gene: 4. From germline, CDR1 is SGHRS and CDR2 YFSETQ. The CDR3 is made up of 13 amino acids. The CDR3 spells CASSSGDSYEQYV. In DNA form, the CDR3 reads TGCGCCAGCAGCTCTGGGGACAGTTACGAGCAGTACGTC.

This clonotype was seen more than once but under ten times. The rearrangement uses TRBV6-5 and TRBJ1-2, with no clear D. CDR1 and CDR2 from the germline V gene are MNHEY and SVGAGI. Between the trimmed V and J ends, which lost 0 bases and 8 bases, there was a span of 13 bases. This CDR3 is 14 amino acids long. The chain's CDR3 is CASSYSGQTRGYTF. The DNA of the CDR3 is TGTGCCAGCAGTTACTCTGGTCAGACGCGGGGCTACACCTTC.

The rearrangement uses TRBV11-1 and TRBJ2-7, with D uncertain. V shed 2 bases and J shed 3 bases, with 11 bases lying between them. The germline V gene has CDR1 SGHAT and CDR2 FQDESV (reference sequence). CDR3 length: 14 residues. CDR3 sequence (DNA): TGTGCCAGCAGCTTACGGCCTGACCTCTACGAGCAGTACGTC. It encodes CASSLRPDLYEQYV.

This clonotype came up a few times. The V gene is TRBV11-2, the J gene TRBJ1-3; D is unclear. The V and J ends lost 1 base and 0 bases respectively, with 16 bases between them. This CDR3 is 18 amino acids long. The germline gives CDR1 SGHAT, CDR2 FQNNGV. CDR3 region: CASSLVPPSGISGNTIYF. The CDR3 DNA is TGTGCCAGCAGCTTAGTACCCCCTTCGGGCATCTCTGGAAACACCATATATTTT. The full variable domain, rest sourced from reference TRBV11-2 and TRBJ1-3, is EAGVAQSPRYKIIEKRQSVAFWCNPISGHATLYWYQQILGQGPKLLIQFQNNGVVDDSQLPKDRFSAERLKGVDSTLKIQPAKLEDSAVYLCASSLVPPSGISGNTIYFGEGSWLTVV.

This clonotype was detected a few times. The chain is built from TRBV7-8 and TRBJ2-6; maybe TRBD1 (6 bases). CDR1 and CDR2 (germline): SGHVS, FQNEAQ. The V end lost 4 bases, the J end lost 2 bases, and 24 bases lay between the germline ends. The CDR3 loop spans 20 amino acids. CDR3: CASSSRRFGGHGAGANVLTF. The CDR3 DNA follows: TGTGCCAGCAGCTCAAGACGTTTTGGGGGACACGGTGCTGGGGCCAACGTCCTGACTTTC.

This clonotype was picked up many times. The chain joins TRBV24-1 to TRBJ2-1; D is ambiguous. The V end lost 5 bases, the J end lost 7 bases, and 11 bases lay between the germline ends. This CDR3 contains 13 residues. Germline V gene lookup returns CDR1 KGHDR and CDR2 SFDVKD. For the CDR3, the DNA is TGTGCCACCAGTGGAGGCTCCAAGAATGAGCAGTTCTTC. It yields the protein CATSGGSKNEQFF.